Below, 22 T cell receptor beta chains from the same sample are listed, as sequenced in a study of regulatory T cells in long-lasting Graves disease. Documented time point: newly diagnosed GD, antithyroid drugs for less than 3 months. From RNA extracted from PBMCs, the TCR library was made. Sequencing libraries for TCR beta were prepared with iRepertoire HTBI primers and Arm-PCR of CDR3 regions. TCRdb used MiXCR to reprocess the multiplex PCR reads, holding one entry per CDR3 protein. The table includes roughly 430,000 distinct CDR3 sequences, roughly 15% detected once. This sample also belongs to another study, concerning T cells in Graves' hyperthyroidism and ophthalmopathy.

The sequenced sample was peripheral blood mononuclear cells (PBMCs), obtained at new diagnosis, from a patient treated with antithyroid drugs. The receptor source for this set is a woman aged 30 to 39 with Graves disease.

This clonotype turned up a few times. V and J are TRBV5-4 and TRBJ2-4, with 10 bases that match TRBD2. The CDR3 length is 16 residues. Germline V gives CDR1 SGHNT, CDR2 YYREEE (reference sequence). V dropped 0 bases and J dropped 0; count of bases not matched to a gene: 0. CDR3 bases: TGTGCCAGCAGCTTGGGACTAGCGGGAGCCAAAAACATTCAGTACTTC. It translates to CASSLGLAGAKNIQYF.

This clonotype was found many times. CDR3 in amino acids: CASSSPGTSGSYEQYF. The DNA for the CDR3 is TGTGCCAGCAGTTCTCCGGGGACTAGCGGGAGTTACGAGCAGTACTTC. The chain employs TRBV7-2 and TRBJ2-7; 14 bases map to TRBD2. Trimming removed 6 bases from V and 4 bases from J; junction bases left unmatched: 8. The CDR3 consists of 16 residues. Germline V CDR1 and CDR2: SGHTA, FQGNSA.

This clonotype has only a few counts. The chain is built from TRBV6-1 and TRBJ1-4; tentative D call: TRBD1 (5 bases). Germline V CDR1 and CDR2: MNHNS, SASEGT. The CDR3 covers 14 residues. V lost 5 bases and J 8 bases, leaving 15 bases between the germline ends. CDR3 residues: CASSPEQGIEKLFF. The CDR3 DNA sequence: TGTGCCAGCAGTCCTGAGCAGGGTATAGAAAAACTGTTTTTT.

With regard to this clonotype: This may stem from a read error, because a much larger clone lies one nucleotide away. The chain links TRBV27 to TRBJ2-1, with D possibly TRBD2 on 6 matching bases. Germline lookup yields CDR1 MNHEY and CDR2 SMNVEV (reference sequence). The CDR3 sequence is 12 residues long. The DNA for the CDR3 is TGTGCCAGCAGTTCAATCCCGTGCAGCGGGTCCTTC. This translates into CASSSIPCSGSF.

This clonotype was found many times. The gene calls are TRBV12-3 or TRBV12-4 and TRBJ2-3, with D tentatively TRBD2 (5 bases). V lost 6 bases and J lost 4, with 8 bases in between. The CDR3 contains 12 residues. The CDR3 protein is CASRLDSDTQYF. The DNA of the CDR3 is TGTGCCAGCAGACTGGACTCAGATACGCAGTATTTT.

This clonotype was seen ten or more times. The V call is TRBV20-1, the J call TRBJ2-7; perhaps TRBD2 as D (7 bases). V lost 7 bases to trimming and J lost 3 bases, with 19 bases between them. Germline CDR1 reads DFQATT; CDR2 reads SNEGSKA (reference sequence). CDR3 length: 14 amino acids. Written as DNA, the CDR3 is TGCAGTGTTCTAAGGGGGACTATTAGCTACGAGCAGTACTTC. This codes for CSVLRGTISYEQYF.

Many counts were recorded for this clonotype. The chain combines TRBV6-1 with TRBJ2-5; the D is unclear. From germline, CDR1 is MNHNS and CDR2 SASEGT. The CDR3 runs to 13 residues. The ends were cut back, 7 bases at V and 5 bases at J, with 14 bases in the middle. CDR3 protein: CASMPPGSETQYF. The CDR3 DNA reads as TGTGCCAGCATGCCACCGGGCTCTGAGACCCAGTACTTC.

Many counts were recorded for this clonotype. This rearrangement joins TRBV7-2 to TRBJ1-1; no firm D call. V was cut by 5 bases and J by 1 base, with 14 bases left in between. Germline-derived CDR1 and CDR2 are SGHTA and FQGNSA. The CDR3 covers 15 residues. Here the CDR3 reads CASSPSGVGNTEAFF. The CDR3 region has the DNA TGTGCCAGCAGCCCCTCAGGAGTGGGGAACACTGAAGCTTTCTTT.

This clonotype was seen ten or more times. V gene TRBV20-1 combines with J gene TRBJ1-2, with 8 bases matching TRBD1. Unmatched junction bases numbered 4, after V lost 3 bases and J lost 7 bases. Germline V gene data show CDR1 as DFQATT and CDR2 as SNEGSKA (reference sequence). The CDR3 is made up of 12 amino acids. CDR3 sequence: CSASRQGAGYTF. The CDR3 DNA reads TGCAGTGCTAGTCGTCAGGGGGCTGGCTACACCTTC.

The table lists this clonotype with many counts. The rearrangement uses TRBV9 and TRBJ2-1, with 10 nucleotides matching TRBD2. The CDR3 runs to 15 residues. The germline gives CDR1 SGDLS, CDR2 YYNGEE. V was pared by 2 bases and J by 8 bases, with 7 bases of the junction left unmatched. DNA for the CDR3: TGTGCCAGCAGCGTGAAAGCGGGAGGGCCTTATGAGCAGTTCTTC. This translates into CASSVKAGGPYEQFF.

This clonotype turned up a few times. The chain has TRBV29-1 and TRBJ2-3, with 11 bases matching TRBD2. This CDR3 has 14 amino acids. The germline gives CDR1 SQVTM, CDR2 ANQGSEA. For the CDR3, the DNA is TGCACCATCTTAGCGGGAGGGCCGGTAGATACGCAGTATTTT. This gives the protein CTILAGGPVDTQYF.

This clonotype showed up many times. The chain is built from TRBV18 and TRBJ2-7, with 8 bases aligning to TRBD1. V lost 5 bases, J lost 3 bases, and 6 bases stayed unmatched. The germline gives CDR1 KGHSH, CDR2 LQKENI. This CDR3 comprises 14 residues. For the CDR3, the DNA is TGTGCCAGCTCAACGACAGGGGCGAACTACGAGCAGTACTTC. Its translation is CASSTTGANYEQYF.

This clonotype was recorded at least ten times. The chain joins TRBV2 to TRBJ1-5; no reliable D call. The CDR3 is 14 amino acids. CDR1 and CDR2 (germline): SNHLY, FYNNEI. The germline V and J ends were trimmed by 6 bases and 3 bases, with 12 bases remaining between them. Written as DNA, the CDR3 is TGTGCCAGCAGAGGTGAGGCGAACAATCAGCCCCAGCATTTT. Translation: CASRGEANNQPQHF.

This clonotype was seen a handful of times. V usage is TRBV27 and J usage is TRBJ2-6; 10 nucleotides line up with TRBD2. Germline V gives CDR1 MNHEY, CDR2 SMNVEV (reference sequence). The CDR3 length is 16 residues. V shed 5 bases, J shed 2 bases, and the junction held 3 bases outside the gene matches. The CDR3 nucleotides read TGTGCCAGCAGTAATCTAGCGGGAGCTGGGGCCAACGTCCTGACTTTC. Residues: CASSNLAGAGANVLTF.

This clonotype was seen many times. The V gene is TRBV7-9, the J gene TRBJ2-5, with a possible D match to TRBD1 (5 bases). The CDR3 is 17 amino acids. Germline V gene lookup returns CDR1 SEHNR and CDR2 FQNEAQ (reference sequence). Trimming took off 5 bases at V and 0 bases at J, with 19 bases between the two ends. The chain's CDR3 is CASSQLRAKDNQETQYF. The CDR3 nucleotides are TGTGCCAGCAGCCAGTTACGGGCCAAGGACAACCAAGAGACCCAGTACTTC.

Regarding this clonotype: A much larger clone lies a single base off, so this may be a read error. This rearrangement joins TRBV13 to TRBJ1-4; D is unclear. Trimming stripped 5 bases from V and 1 base from J, with 8 bases between. The CDR3 is made up of 14 amino acids. CDR1 is PRHDT and CDR2 is FYEKMQ in the germline V gene (reference sequence). CDR3 region: CASSLDRTNEKLFF. In DNA form, the CDR3 reads TGTGCCAGCAGCCTGGACCGAACTAATGAAAAACTGTTTTTT.

V and J are TRBV13 and TRBJ2-1; TRBD1 agrees at 8 bases. With V trimmed by 6 bases and J by 9 bases, 13 bases remained unmatched. This CDR3 spans 15 amino acids. The germline CDR1 and CDR2 sequences are PRHDT and FYEKMQ (reference sequence). CDR3 bases: TGTGCCAGCAGACAGCAGACAGGGGCCCTTAGTGAGCAGTTCTTC. Its protein is CASRQQTGALSEQFF.

A word on this clonotype: A much more abundant neighbour one base away suggests this may be a read error. The chain employs TRBV5-6 and TRBJ2-1; a possible D gene is TRBD1 (6 bases). CDR3 size: 15 residues. The germline gives CDR1 SGHDT, CDR2 YYEEEE. The CDR3 bases are TGTGCCGGCAGCTTGAGTGACAGGTCTTACAATGAGCAGTTCTTC. This translates into CAGSLSDRSYNEQFF.

This clonotype was picked up many times. The chain carries TRBV11-1 and TRBJ2-3; D is uncertain. The CDR3 totals 14 residues. Per germline, CDR1 SGHAT and CDR2 FQDESV (reference sequence). With 5 bases removed from V and 6 bases from J, the gap between germline ends came to 15 bases. For the CDR3, the DNA is TGTGCCAGCAGCCCCCTGGAGAGGACGGATACGCAGTATTTT. Protein product: CASSPLERTDTQYF.

The chain uses TRBV7-2 and TRBJ2-5; 10 bases align to TRBD2. The ends lost 1 base at V and 1 base at J; junction bases unmatched: 6. The CDR3 spans 17 residues. Germline loops: CDR1 SGHTA, CDR2 FQGNSA. The CDR3 DNA follows: TGTGCCAGCAGCTTAGTCCTAGCGGGAGTCCCCCAAGAGACCCAGTACTTC. It is translated as CASSLVLAGVPQETQYF.

In the case of this clonotype: This sequence may be a read error, since a much larger clone differs from it by one base. The V and J genes are TRBV11-2 and TRBJ2-7; tentative D call: TRBD2 (6 bases). V was clipped by 0 bases and J by 2 bases, with 11 bases between them. The CDR3 consists of 15 residues. The germline gives CDR1 SGHAT, CDR2 FQNNGV. The CDR3 DNA reads as TGTGCCAGCAGCTTAGAGGAGGGCCTCCCCTACGAGCAGTACTTC. The encoded protein is CASSLEEGLPYEQYF.

There are many counts of this clonotype. V is TRBV7-8 and J is TRBJ2-1; TRBD2 agrees at 9 bases. This CDR3 is 17 amino acids long. The germline CDR1 and CDR2 sequences are SGHVS and FQNEAQ. V shed 5 bases, J shed 2 bases, and the junction held 10 bases outside the gene matches. The CDR3 nucleotides read TGTGCCAGCAGCCCCATAGCGGGAGAGATGCCCTACAATGAGCAGTTCTTC. It is translated as CASSPIAGEMPYNEQFF.